This T cell receptor (beta chain) comes out of a study of T cell repertoires in cytomegalovirus infection. CDR1 and CDR2 (germline): SGHTA, FQGNSA. This CDR3 contains 13 residues. The germline V and J ends were trimmed by 5 bases and 7 bases, with 14 bases remaining between them. TCRdb fed the reads into MiXCR, producing one record per CDR3 protein. The repertoire holds a few hundred thousand distinct CDR3 sequences, about 34% seen once, with approximately 13% in the top ten. As to this clonotype: Its matching antigen is unknown.

This sequence joins TRBV7-2 and TRBJ1-2; D perhaps matches TRBD1 (6 bases). The sample consisted of cultured PBMCs, taken from culture after CMV antigen stimulation. The TCR was taken from a human donor in good health (CMV status not recorded). Some clones in this sample may be carry-over from other donors' samples. Here the CDR3 reads CASSRYRDTGYTF. CDR3 DNA sequence: TGTGCCAGCAGCAGATACAGGGACACTGGCTACACCTTC.